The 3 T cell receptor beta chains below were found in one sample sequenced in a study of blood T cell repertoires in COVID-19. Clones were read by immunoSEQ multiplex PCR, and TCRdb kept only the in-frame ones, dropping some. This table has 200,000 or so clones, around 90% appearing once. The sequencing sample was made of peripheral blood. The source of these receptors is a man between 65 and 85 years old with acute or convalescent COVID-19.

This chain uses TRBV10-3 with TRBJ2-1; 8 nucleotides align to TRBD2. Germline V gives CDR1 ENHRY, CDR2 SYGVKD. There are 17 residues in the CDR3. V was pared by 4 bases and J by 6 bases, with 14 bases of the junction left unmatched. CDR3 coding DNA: TGTGCCATCAGTGCCTACCAACTAACCGGGGGGGGCAATGAGCAGTTCTTC. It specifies CAISAYQLTGGGNEQFF.

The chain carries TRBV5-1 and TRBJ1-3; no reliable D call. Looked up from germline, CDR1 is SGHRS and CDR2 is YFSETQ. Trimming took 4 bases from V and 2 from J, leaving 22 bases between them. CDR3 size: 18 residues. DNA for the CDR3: TGCGCCAGCAGCCCTGGACTCTCTGGATTGATGACTGGAAACACCATATATTTT. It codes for CASSPGLSGLMTGNTIYF.

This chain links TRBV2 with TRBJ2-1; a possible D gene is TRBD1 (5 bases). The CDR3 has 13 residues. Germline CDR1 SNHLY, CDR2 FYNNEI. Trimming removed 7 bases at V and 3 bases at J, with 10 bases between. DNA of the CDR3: TGTGCCAGCACGGCAGGGTTCTACAATGAGCAGTTCTTC. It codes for CASTAGFYNEQFF. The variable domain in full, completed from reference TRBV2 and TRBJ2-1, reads EPEVTQTPSHQVTQMGQEVILRCVPISNHLYFYWYRQILGQKVEFLVSFYNNEISEKSEIFDDQFSVERPDGSNFTLKIRSTKLEDSAMYFCASTAGFYNEQFFGPGTRLTVL.